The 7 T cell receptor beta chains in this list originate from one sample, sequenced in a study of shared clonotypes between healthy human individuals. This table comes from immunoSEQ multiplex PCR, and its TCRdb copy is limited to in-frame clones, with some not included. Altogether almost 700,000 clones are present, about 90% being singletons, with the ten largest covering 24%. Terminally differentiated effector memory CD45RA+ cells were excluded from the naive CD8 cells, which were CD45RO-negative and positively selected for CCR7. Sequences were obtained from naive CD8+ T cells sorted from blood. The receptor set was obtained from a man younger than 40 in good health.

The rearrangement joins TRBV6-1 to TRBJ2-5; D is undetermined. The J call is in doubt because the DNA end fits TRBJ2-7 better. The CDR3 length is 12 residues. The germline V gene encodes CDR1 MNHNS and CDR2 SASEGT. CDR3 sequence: CASSESGYEQYF. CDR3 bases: TGTGCCAGCAGTGAAAGTGGCTACGAGCAGTACTTC.

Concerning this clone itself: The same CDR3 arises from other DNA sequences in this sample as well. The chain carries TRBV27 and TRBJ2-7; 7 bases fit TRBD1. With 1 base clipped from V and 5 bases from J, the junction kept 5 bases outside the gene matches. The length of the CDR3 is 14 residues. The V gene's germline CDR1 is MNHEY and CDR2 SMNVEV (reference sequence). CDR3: CASSLLGGEDEQYF. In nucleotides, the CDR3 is TGTGCCAGCAGTTTATTAGGGGGCGAGGACGAGCAGTACTTC.

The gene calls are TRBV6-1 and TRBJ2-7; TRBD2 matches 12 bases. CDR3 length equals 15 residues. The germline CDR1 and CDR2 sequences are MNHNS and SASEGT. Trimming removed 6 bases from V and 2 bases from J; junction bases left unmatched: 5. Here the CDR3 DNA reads TGTGCCAGCAGAGGACTAGCGGGATCGACCTACGAGCAGTACTTC. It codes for CASRGLAGSTYEQYF.

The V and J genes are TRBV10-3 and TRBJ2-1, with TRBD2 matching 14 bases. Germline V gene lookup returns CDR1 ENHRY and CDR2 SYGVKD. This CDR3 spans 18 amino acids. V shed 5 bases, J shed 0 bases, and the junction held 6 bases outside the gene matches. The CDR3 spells CAISKTSGRDSSYNEQFF. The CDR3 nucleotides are TGTGCCATCAGTAAGACTAGCGGGAGGGATAGCTCCTACAATGAGCAGTTCTTC.

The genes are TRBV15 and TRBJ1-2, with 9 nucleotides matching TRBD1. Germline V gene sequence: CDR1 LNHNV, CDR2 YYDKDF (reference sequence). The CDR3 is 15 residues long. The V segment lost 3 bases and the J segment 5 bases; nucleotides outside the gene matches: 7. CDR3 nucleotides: TGTGCCACCAGCAGTGTAGGGGACAGGGAGTATGGCTACACCTTC. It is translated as CATSSVGDREYGYTF. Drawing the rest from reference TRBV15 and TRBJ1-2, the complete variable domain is DAMVIQNPRYQVTQFGKPVTLSCSQTLNHNVMYWYQQKSSQAPKLLFHYYDKDFNNEADTPDNFQSRRPNTSFCFLDIRSPGLGDTAMYLCATSSVGDREYGYTFGSGTRLTVV.

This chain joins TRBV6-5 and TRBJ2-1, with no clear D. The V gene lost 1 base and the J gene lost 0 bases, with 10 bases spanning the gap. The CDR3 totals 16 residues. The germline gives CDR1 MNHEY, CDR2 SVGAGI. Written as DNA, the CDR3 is TGTGCCAGCAGTTACTTTGGCAGGAGCTCCTACAATGAGCAGTTCTTC. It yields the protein CASSYFGRSSYNEQFF.

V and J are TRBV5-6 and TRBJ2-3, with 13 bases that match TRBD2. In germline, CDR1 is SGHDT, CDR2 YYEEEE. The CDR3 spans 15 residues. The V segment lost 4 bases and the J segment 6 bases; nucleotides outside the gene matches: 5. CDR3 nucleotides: TGTGCCAGCAGCATACTAGCGGGAGGGTCGGATACGCAGTATTTT. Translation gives CASSILAGGSDTQYF.